The 18 T cell receptor beta chains below were found in one sample sequenced in a study of T-cell reconstitution after alpha-beta-depleted transplantation in children. It was with unique molecular identifiers that the TCRbeta library was prepared. TCRdb reprocessed the PCR reads via MiXCR and lists one record per CDR3 protein. Of 350,000 to 450,000 distinct CDR3 sequences in the sample, about 20% are singletons; the top ten hold 3.8%. This sample comprised PBMCs from the stem cell graft donor, obtained from the stem cell graft. The receptors stem from a human donor who donated a stem cell graft to a child with acute myeloid leukemia.

The V and J genes are TRBV29-1 and TRBJ2-7; 7 positions match TRBD2. This CDR3 comprises 14 residues. Germline V gene sequence: CDR1 SQVTM, CDR2 ANQGSEA. V gave up 8 bases and J gave up 2 bases; unmatched junction bases: 12. Here the CDR3 reads CSRPVGRTTYEQYF. Written as DNA, the CDR3 is TGCAGCCGTCCGGTCGGGAGGACAACCTACGAGCAGTACTTC.

The chain links TRBV28 to TRBJ2-7; TRBD2 matches at 14 bases. After removal of 5 bases from V and 4 bases from J, the junction contained 10 bases not matched to a gene. Germline values: CDR1 MDHEN, CDR2 SYDVKM. This CDR3 is 17 amino acids long. Written as DNA, the CDR3 is TGTGCCAGCAGTCTGCAATATGGGACTAGCGGGAGTTACGAGCAGTACTTC. It specifies CASSLQYGTSGSYEQYF.

The chain is built from TRBV11-3 and TRBJ2-3, with 8 positions matching TRBD2. CDR3 size: 14 residues. Germline loops: CDR1 SGHNT, CDR2 YENEEA. The J segment lost 2 bases and the V segment lost 8 bases, leaving 6 bases of the junction unmatched. For the CDR3, the DNA is TGTGCCAGCGCCGGGGGGGTAAACACAGATACGCAGTATTTT. Its protein is CASAGGVNTDTQYF.

The rearrangement joins TRBV6-2 or TRBV6-3 to TRBJ2-7; 8 bases fit TRBD1. V lost 5 bases and J lost 7; bases outside the gene matches: 13. The CDR3 is 15 amino acids. Germline V gene lookup returns CDR1 MNHEY and CDR2 SVGEGT. CDR3: CASSRSDRERLEQYF. CDR3 nucleotide sequence: TGTGCCAGCAGTCGCTCGGACAGGGAACGGTTGGAGCAGTACTTC.

The rearrangement uses TRBV24-1 and TRBJ1-1; no definite D call. There are 15 residues in the CDR3. Germline V gene sequence: CDR1 KGHDR, CDR2 SFDVKD. Trimming left V 5 bases short and J 3 bases short, with 15 bases between. CDR3 coding DNA: TGTGCCACCAGTGGAGGCGGGTTTGGCTACACTGAAGCTTTCTTT. It codes for CATSGGGFGYTEAFF.

This rearrangement joins TRBV6-5 to TRBJ2-7; possibly TRBD1 for D (6 bases). CDR3 length: 14 residues. The germline gives CDR1 MNHEY, CDR2 SVGAGI. With 2 bases removed from V and 5 bases from J, the gap between germline ends came to 13 bases. This CDR3 reads CASSYVGRGNEQYF. In nucleotides, the CDR3 is TGTGCCAGCAGTTACGTTGGCAGGGGCAACGAGCAGTACTTC.

The genes are TRBV6-5 and TRBJ2-7; D possibly matches TRBD1 or TRBD2 (5 bases each). Trimming took 4 bases from V and 2 from J, leaving 27 bases between them. The CDR3 runs to 19 residues. The germline CDR1 and CDR2 sequences are MNHEY and SVGAGI. This CDR3 is CASSSLSGSRDGMPYEQYF. In DNA form, the CDR3 reads TGTGCCAGCAGTTCCCTGAGCGGTTCCCGGGACGGGATGCCCTACGAGCAGTACTTC.

This clonotype was seen a handful of times. V gene TRBV13 combines with J gene TRBJ2-7; the D gene is possibly TRBD2 (6 bases). Trimming removed 5 bases from V and 8 bases from J, with 13 bases in between. The germline gives CDR1 PRHDT, CDR2 FYEKMQ (reference sequence). The CDR3 is made up of 12 amino acids. CDR3 DNA: TGTGCCAGCAGCCCGGGGGACGGACAGCAGTACTTC. Translated, it gives CASSPGDGQQYF.

The chain employs TRBV12-3 or TRBV12-4 and TRBJ2-2, with 11 bases matching TRBD2. J gave up 0 bases and V 6 bases, and 3 bases lay outside the gene matches. The CDR3 length is 16 residues. CDR3 DNA: TGTGCCAGCAGATTGACTAGCGGGGCGAACACCGGGGAGCTGTTTTTT. It encodes CASRLTSGANTGELFF.

In the case of this clonotype: This may come from a read error, since a much larger clone is one base off. The chain combines TRBV28 with TRBJ2-7, with 9 bases matching TRBD2. The CDR3 spans 14 residues. V shed 2 bases and J 4 bases; nucleotides not matched to a gene: 3. CDR1 and CDR2 (germline): MDHEN, SYDVKM. CDR3 DNA: TGTGCCAGCAGTTTAGCTAGCGGGATTTACGAGCAGTACTTC. This translates into CASSLASGIYEQYF. The full variable domain, rest sourced from reference TRBV28 and TRBJ2-7, is DVKVTQSSRYLVKRTGEKVFLECVQDMDHENMFWYRQDPGLGLRLIYFSYDVKMKEKGDIPEGYSVSREKKERFSLILESASTNQTSMYLCASSLASGIYEQYFGPGTRLTVT.

This clonotype was seen only a few times. The rearrangement links TRBV27 to TRBJ2-3; D unresolved. The CDR3 length is 14 residues. Trimming took 4 bases from V and 4 from J, leaving 12 bases between them. Looked up from germline, CDR1 is MNHEY and CDR2 is SMNVEV (reference sequence). In DNA, the CDR3 is TGTGCCAGCAGTTCCCTTGGCCGCCCAGATACGCAGTATTTT. It codes for CASSSLGRPDTQYF.

The rearrangement joins TRBV5-1 to TRBJ2-5; a weak D match, TRBD1 (5 bases). Germline V gene lookup returns CDR1 SGHRS and CDR2 YFSETQ. The CDR3 runs to 16 residues. Between the trimmed V and J ends, which lost 0 bases and 2 bases, there was a span of 14 bases. The CDR3: CASSLGGQTVQETQYF. The CDR3, as DNA: TGCGCCAGCAGCTTGGGTGGACAAACAGTACAAGAGACCCAGTACTTC.

This clonotype was counted a few times. The chain combines TRBV7-2 with TRBJ2-4; 11 bases match TRBD2. Looked up from germline, CDR1 is SGHTA and CDR2 is FQGNSA. V lost 5 bases to trimming and J lost 8 bases; unmatched junction nucleotides: 8. There are 15 residues in the CDR3. The CDR3 region is CASSTLAGGEDIQYF. DNA of the CDR3: TGTGCCAGCAGCACCTTAGCGGGAGGGGAAGACATTCAGTACTTC.

CDR3 in DNA: TGTGCCAGCAGTTCGGGACTCATCTCCTACAATGAGCAGTTCTTC. Protein: CASSSGLISYNEQFF. The genes are TRBV28 and TRBJ2-1; tentatively, D is TRBD2 (6 bases). With 4 bases removed from V and 0 bases from J, the gap between germline ends came to 10 bases. This CDR3 is 15 amino acids long. Germline loops: CDR1 MDHEN, CDR2 SYDVKM.

This sequence joins TRBV6-1 and TRBJ2-1; 12 bases are shared with TRBD2. This CDR3 spans 16 amino acids. The ends lost 7 bases at V and 6 bases at J; junction bases unmatched: 10. CDR1 and CDR2 from the germline V gene are MNHNS and SASEGT. The CDR3 loop reads CASTRASGRASNEQFF. The CDR3 DNA follows: TGTGCCAGCACCCGAGCTAGCGGGAGGGCCTCCAATGAGCAGTTCTTC.

The chain is built from TRBV27 and TRBJ1-5, with 7 nucleotides matching TRBD1. CDR1 is MNHEY, CDR2 SMNVEV, per germline (reference sequence). The CDR3 runs to 15 residues. V lost 2 bases and J lost 5; bases outside the gene matches: 6. The CDR3 DNA is TGTGCCAGCAGTTTAACGGGACAGCCCTATCAGCCCCAGCATTTT. It is translated as CASSLTGQPYQPQHF.

The table lists this clonotype with many counts. CDR3 loop: CASSLSLNVPNEQFF. CDR3 bases: TGTGCCAGCAGTTTATCTCTTAACGTCCCTAATGAGCAGTTCTTC. The chain employs TRBV27 and TRBJ2-1; D is undetermined. CDR1 MNHEY and CDR2 SMNVEV come from the germline V gene (reference sequence). Trimming stripped 0 bases from V and 7 bases from J, with 13 bases between. The CDR3 runs to 15 residues.

This clonotype was observed a handful of times. The rearrangement uses TRBV7-9 and TRBJ2-7; D not resolved. CDR1 is SEHNR and CDR2 is FQNEAQ in the germline V gene (reference sequence). The CDR3 extends over 15 amino acids. Trimming took 5 bases from V and 3 from J, leaving 17 bases between them. In DNA, the CDR3 is TGTGCCAGCAGCCCAGGCGAATACAGAGGCTACGAGCAGTACTTC. As protein: CASSPGEYRGYEQYF. Looking up the rest from reference TRBV7-9 and TRBJ2-7 gives the full variable domain: DTGVSQNPRHKITKRGQNVTFRCDPISEHNRLYWYRQTLGQGPEFLTYFQNEAQLEKSRLLSDRFSAERPKGSFSTLEIQRTEQGDSAMYLCASSPGEYRGYEQYFGPGTRLTVT.